The clone carrying this T cell receptor (beta chain) occurred a few times. This sample was taken from a study of blood T cell repertoires in COVID-19. This CDR3 is 16 amino acids long. Germline lookup yields CDR1 SGHNT and CDR2 YYREEE (reference sequence). Trimming left V 6 bases short and J 3 bases short, with 16 bases between. Measured with immunoSEQ multiplex PCR; TCRdb has only the in-frame clones, and not every one. Of about 77,000 clones in the sample, roughly nine tenths were seen once. This receptor was taken from a woman aged 80 or over with active or convalescent COVID-19. Sequences were obtained from peripheral blood. The chain joins TRBV5-4 to TRBJ1-6, with D possibly TRBD1 on 5 matching bases. CDR3 residues: CASKPEPGDYNSPLHF. As DNA, the CDR3 is TGTGCCAGCAAACCCGAACCGGGGGACTATAATTCACCCCTCCACTTT.